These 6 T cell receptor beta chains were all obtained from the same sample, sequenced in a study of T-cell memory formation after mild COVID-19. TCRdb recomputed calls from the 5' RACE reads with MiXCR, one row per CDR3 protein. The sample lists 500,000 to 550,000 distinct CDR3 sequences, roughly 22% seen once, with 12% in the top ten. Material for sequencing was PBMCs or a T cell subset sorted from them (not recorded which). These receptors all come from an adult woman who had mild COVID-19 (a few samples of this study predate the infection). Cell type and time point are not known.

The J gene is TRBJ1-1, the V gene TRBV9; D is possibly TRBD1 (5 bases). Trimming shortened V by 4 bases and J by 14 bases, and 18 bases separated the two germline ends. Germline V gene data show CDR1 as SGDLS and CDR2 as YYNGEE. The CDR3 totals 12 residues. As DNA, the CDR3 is TGTGCCAGCAGCACAAAGCCGGGACCTTCCTTCTTT. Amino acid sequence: CASSTKPGPSFF.

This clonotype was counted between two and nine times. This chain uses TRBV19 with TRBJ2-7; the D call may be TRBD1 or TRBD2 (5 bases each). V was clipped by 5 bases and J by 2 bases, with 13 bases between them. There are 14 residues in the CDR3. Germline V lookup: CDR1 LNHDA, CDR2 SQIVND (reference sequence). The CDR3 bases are TGTGCCAGTAGTGTCGCATTGGGACCCTACGAGCAGTACTTC. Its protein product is CASSVALGPYEQYF.

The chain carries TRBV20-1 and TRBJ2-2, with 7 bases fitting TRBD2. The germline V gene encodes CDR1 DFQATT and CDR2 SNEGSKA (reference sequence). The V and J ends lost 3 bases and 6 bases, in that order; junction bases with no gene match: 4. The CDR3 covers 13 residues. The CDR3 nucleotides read TGCAGTGCTAGGGGAGGGGAAGCCGGGGAGCTGTTTTTT. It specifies CSARGGEAGELFF.

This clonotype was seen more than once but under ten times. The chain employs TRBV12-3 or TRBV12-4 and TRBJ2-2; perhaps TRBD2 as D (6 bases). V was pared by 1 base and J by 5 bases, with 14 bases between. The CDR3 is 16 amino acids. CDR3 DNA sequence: TGTGCCAGCAGTTTAGTACAGCGGGTGAGGACCGGGGAGCTGTTTTTT. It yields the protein CASSLVQRVRTGELFF.

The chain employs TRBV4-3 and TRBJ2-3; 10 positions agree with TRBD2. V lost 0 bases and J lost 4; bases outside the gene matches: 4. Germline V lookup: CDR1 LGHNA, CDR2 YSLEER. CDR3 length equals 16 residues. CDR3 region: CASSQDLTSGADTQYF. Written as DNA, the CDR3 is TGCGCCAGCAGCCAAGATCTTACTAGCGGGGCAGATACGCAGTATTTT.

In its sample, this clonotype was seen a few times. The CDR3 nucleotides are TGCAGTGCTAGAGATGGGGGCTTGACAGATACGCAGTATTTT. This sequence encodes CSARDGGLTDTQYF. The V and J genes are TRBV20-1 and TRBJ2-3; weak D call: TRBD1 (6 bases). The V and J ends lost 0 bases and 3 bases respectively, with 10 bases between them. The CDR3 covers 14 residues. The germline V gene has CDR1 DFQATT and CDR2 SNEGSKA (reference sequence).